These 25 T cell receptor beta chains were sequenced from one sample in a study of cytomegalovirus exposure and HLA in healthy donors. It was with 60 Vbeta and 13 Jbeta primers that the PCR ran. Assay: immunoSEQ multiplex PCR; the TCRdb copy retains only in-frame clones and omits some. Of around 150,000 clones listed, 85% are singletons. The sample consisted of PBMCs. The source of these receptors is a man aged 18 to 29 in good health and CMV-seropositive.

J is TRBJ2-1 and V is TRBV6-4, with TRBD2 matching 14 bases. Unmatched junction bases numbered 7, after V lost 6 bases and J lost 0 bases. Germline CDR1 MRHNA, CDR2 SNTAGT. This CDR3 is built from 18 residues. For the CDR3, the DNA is TGTGCCAGCAGGACGGGACTAGCGGGGGTACCCTCCTACAATGAGCAGTTCTTC. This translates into CASRTGLAGVPSYNEQFF.

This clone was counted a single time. The CDR3 sequence is CAWSVQAGNEKLFF. In DNA form, the CDR3 reads TGTGCCTGGAGTGTACAGGCAGGAAATGAAAAACTGTTTTTT. This chain links TRBV30 with TRBJ1-4; a weak D match, TRBD1 (5 bases). The CDR3 covers 14 residues. Germline values: CDR1 GTSNPN, CDR2 SVGIG (reference sequence). V was shortened by 0 bases and J by 5 bases, with 10 bases between the two germline ends.

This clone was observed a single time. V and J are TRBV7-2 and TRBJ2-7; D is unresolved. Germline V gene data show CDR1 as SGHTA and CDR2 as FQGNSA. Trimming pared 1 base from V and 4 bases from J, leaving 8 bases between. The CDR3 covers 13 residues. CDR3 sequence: CASSLESGYEQYF. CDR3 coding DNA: TGTGCCAGCAGCTTAGAATCCGGGTACGAGCAGTACTTC.

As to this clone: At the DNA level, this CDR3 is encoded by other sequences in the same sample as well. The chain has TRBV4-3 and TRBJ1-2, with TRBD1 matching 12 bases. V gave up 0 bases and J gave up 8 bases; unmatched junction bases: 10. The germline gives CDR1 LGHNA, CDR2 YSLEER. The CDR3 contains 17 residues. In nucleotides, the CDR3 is TGCGCCAGCAGCCAAGAAGGGACAGGGGGCCGTCGGAAAGGCTACACCTTC. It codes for CASSQEGTGGRRKGYTF.

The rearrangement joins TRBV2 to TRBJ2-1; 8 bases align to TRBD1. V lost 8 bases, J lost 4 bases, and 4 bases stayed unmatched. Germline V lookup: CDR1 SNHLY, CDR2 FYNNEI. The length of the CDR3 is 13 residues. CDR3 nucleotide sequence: TGTGCCAGCCGACAGGGGCTTTACAATGAGCAGTTCTTC. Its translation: CASRQGLYNEQFF.

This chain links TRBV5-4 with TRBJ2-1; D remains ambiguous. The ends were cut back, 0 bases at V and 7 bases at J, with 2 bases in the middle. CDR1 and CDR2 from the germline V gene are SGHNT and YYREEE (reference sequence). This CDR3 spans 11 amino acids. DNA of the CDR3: TGTGCCAGCAGCTTGGCAAATGAGCAGTTCTTC. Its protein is CASSLANEQFF.

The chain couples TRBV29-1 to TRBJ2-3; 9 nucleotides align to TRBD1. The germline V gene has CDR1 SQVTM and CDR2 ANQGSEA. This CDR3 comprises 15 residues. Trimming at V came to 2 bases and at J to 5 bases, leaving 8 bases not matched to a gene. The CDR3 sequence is CSVEWDRASQDTQYF. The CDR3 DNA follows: TGCAGCGTTGAATGGGACAGGGCCTCACAAGATACGCAGTATTTT.

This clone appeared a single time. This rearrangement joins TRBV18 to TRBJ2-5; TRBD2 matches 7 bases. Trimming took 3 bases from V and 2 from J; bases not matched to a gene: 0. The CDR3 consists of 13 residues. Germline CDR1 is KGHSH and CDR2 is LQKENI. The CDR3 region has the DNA TGTGCCAGCTCACCGGGACTACAAGAGACCCAGTACTTC. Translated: CASSPGLQETQYF.

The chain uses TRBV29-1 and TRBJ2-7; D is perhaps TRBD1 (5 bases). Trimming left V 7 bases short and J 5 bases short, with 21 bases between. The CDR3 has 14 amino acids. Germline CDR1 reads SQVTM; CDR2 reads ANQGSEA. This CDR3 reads CSAKWGSKPNEQYF. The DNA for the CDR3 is TGCAGCGCTAAATGGGGCTCGAAGCCCAACGAGCAGTACTTC.

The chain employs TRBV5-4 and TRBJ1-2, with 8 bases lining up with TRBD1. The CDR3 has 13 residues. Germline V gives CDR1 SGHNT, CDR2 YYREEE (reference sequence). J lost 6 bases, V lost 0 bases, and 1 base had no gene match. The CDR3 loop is CASSLAGGDGYTF. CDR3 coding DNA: TGTGCCAGCAGCTTGGCAGGGGGCGATGGCTACACCTTC.

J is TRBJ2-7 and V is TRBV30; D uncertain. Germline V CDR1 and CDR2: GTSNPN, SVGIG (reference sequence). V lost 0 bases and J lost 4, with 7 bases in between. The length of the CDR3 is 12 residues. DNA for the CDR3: TGTGCCTGGAGTGTCAGTCAATACGAGCAGTACTTC. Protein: CAWSVSQYEQYF.

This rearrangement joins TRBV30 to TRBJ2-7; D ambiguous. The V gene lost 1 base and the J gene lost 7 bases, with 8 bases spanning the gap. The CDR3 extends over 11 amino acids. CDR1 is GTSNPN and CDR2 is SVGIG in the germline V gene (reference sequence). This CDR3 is CAWSGVEEQYF. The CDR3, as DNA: TGTGCCTGGAGTGGCGTAGAAGAGCAGTACTTC. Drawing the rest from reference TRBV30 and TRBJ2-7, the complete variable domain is SQTIHQWPATLVQPVGSPLSLECTVEGTSNPNLYWYRQAAGRGLQLLFYSVGIGQISSEVPQNLSASRPQDRQFILSSKKLLLSDSGFYLCAWSGVEEQYFGPGTRLTVT.

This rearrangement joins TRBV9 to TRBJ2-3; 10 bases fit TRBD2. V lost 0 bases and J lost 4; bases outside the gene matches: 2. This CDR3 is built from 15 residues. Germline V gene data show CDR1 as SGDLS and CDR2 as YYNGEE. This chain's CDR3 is CASSVVSGGPDTQYF. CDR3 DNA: TGTGCCAGCAGCGTAGTTAGCGGGGGGCCAGATACGCAGTATTTT. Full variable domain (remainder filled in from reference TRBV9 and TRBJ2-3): DSGVTQTPKHLITATGQRVTLRCSPRSGDLSVYWYQQSLDQGLQFLIQYYNGEERAKGNILERFSAQQFPDLHSELNLSSLELGDSALYFCASSVVSGGPDTQYFGPGTRLTVL.

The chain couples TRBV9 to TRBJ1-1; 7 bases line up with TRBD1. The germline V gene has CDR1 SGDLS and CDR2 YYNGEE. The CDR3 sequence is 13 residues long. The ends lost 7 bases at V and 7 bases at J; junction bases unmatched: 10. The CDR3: CASGLGGEDEAFF. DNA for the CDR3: TGTGCCAGCGGCCTAGGGGGCGAGGATGAAGCTTTCTTT.

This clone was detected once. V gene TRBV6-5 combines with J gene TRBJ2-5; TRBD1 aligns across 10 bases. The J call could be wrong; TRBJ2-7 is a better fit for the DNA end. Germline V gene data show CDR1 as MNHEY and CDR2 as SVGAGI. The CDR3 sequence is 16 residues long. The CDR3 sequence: CASSYGWGTGVSEQYF. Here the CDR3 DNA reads TGTGCCAGCAGTTACGGCTGGGGGACAGGGGTTTCCGAGCAGTACTTC.

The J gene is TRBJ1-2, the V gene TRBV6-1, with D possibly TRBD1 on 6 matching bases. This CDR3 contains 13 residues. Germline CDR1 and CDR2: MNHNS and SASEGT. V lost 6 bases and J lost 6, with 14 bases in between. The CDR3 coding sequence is TGTGCCAGCAGCTCTCGGGCAGGGGATGGCTACACCTTC. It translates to CASSSRAGDGYTF.

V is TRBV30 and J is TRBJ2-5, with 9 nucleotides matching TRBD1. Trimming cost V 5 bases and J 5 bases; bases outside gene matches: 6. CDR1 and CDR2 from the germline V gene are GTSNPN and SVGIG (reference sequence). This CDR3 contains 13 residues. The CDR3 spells CAWGQGRGETQYF. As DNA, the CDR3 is TGTGCCTGGGGACAGGGGAGAGGGGAGACCCAGTACTTC. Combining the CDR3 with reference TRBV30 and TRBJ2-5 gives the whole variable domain SQTIHQWPATLVQPVGSPLSLECTVEGTSNPNLYWYRQAAGRGLQLLFYSVGIGQISSEVPQNLSASRPQDRQFILSSKKLLLSDSGFYLCAWGQGRGETQYFGPGTRLLVL.

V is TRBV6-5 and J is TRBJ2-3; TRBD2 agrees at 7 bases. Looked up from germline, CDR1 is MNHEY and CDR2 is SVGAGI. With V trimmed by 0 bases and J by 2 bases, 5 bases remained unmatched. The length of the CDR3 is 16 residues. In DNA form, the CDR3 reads TGTGCCAGCAGTTACTCGTCGGGACTAAACACAGATACGCAGTATTTT. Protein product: CASSYSSGLNTDTQYF.

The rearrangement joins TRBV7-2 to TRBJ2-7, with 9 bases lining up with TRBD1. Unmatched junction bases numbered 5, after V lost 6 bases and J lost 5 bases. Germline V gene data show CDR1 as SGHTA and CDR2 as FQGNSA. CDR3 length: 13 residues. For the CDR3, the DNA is TGTGCCAGCAGTACAGGGGGCTGGGACGAGCAGTACTTC. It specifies CASSTGGWDEQYF.

Here the CDR3 DNA reads TGTGCCAGCAGTTACGTACAGGGAAGTAATTCACCCCTCCACTTT. It is translated as CASSYVQGSNSPLHF. The J gene is TRBJ1-6, the V gene TRBV6-5, with D perhaps TRBD1 (6 bases). CDR3 length: 15 residues. Germline V gives CDR1 MNHEY, CDR2 SVGAGI. V lost 2 bases, J lost 6 bases, and 11 bases lay in between.

The CDR3 reads CASSGQVYGYTF. CDR3 nucleotide sequence: TGTGCCAGCAGTGGACAGGTCTATGGCTACACCTTC. The V call is TRBV28, the J call TRBJ1-2, with 7 bases fitting TRBD1. The length of the CDR3 is 12 residues. CDR1 and CDR2 (germline): MDHEN, SYDVKM. V gave up 5 bases and J gave up 4 bases; unmatched junction bases: 1.

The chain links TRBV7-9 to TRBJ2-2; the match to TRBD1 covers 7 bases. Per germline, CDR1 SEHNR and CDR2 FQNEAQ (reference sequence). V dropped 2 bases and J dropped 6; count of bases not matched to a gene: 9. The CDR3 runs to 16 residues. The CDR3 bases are TGTGCCAGCAGCTTAATCTCTGGGACAGCCCCCGGGGAGCTGTTTTTT. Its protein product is CASSLISGTAPGELFF.

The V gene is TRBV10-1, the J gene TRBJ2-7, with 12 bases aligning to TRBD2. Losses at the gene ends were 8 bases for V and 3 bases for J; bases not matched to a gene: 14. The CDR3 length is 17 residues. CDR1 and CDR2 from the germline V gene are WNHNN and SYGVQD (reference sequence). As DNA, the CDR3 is TGCGCCAGCCCTGCAGGGAGACTAGCGGGGGACCGCTACGAGCAGTACTTC. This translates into CASPAGRLAGDRYEQYF.

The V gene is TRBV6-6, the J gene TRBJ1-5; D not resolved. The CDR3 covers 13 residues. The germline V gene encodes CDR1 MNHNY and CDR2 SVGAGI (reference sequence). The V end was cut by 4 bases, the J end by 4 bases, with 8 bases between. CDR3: CASSWAGNQPQHF. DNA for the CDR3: TGTGCCAGCAGTTGGGCGGGAAATCAGCCCCAGCATTTT.

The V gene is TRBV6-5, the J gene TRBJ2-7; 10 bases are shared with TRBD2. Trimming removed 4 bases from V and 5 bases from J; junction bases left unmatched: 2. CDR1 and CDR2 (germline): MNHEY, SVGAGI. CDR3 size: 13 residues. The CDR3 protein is CASSLGTSDEQYF. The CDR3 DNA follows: TGTGCCAGCAGTTTAGGGACTAGCGACGAGCAGTACTTC.